The 16 T cell receptor beta chains reported below all come from one sample, sequenced in a study of response to subunit inactivated influenza vaccine. Each CDR3 protein gets one entry after TCRdb re-called the RT-PCR reads with MiXCR. Of hundreds of thousands of distinct CDR3 sequences listed, 15% to 20% were seen once; the top ten hold about 3%. The sequences come from CD4+ T cells sorted from PBMCs, collected roughly 24 months after vaccination. The receptor source for this set is a man aged 45-69 years who received an inactivated influenza vaccine.

The chain couples TRBV4-2 to TRBJ2-1, with D possibly being TRBD2 (5 bases). The CDR3 spans 15 residues. Germline lookup yields CDR1 LGHNA and CDR2 YNFKEQ. The V end was cut by 2 bases, the J end by 3 bases, with 11 bases between. CDR3 sequence: CASSQNWESYNEQFF. In DNA form, the CDR3 reads TGTGCCAGCAGCCAAAATTGGGAGAGCTACAATGAGCAGTTCTTC.

This clonotype has only a few counts. The chain has TRBV18 and TRBJ1-1; unclear D gene. The CDR3 length is 14 residues. The V end was cut by 6 bases, the J end by 1 base, with 12 bases between. From germline, CDR1 is KGHSH and CDR2 LQKENI. The CDR3 protein is CASSPASTNTEAFF. The DNA of the CDR3 is TGTGCCAGCTCCCCTGCGTCGACGAACACTGAAGCTTTCTTT. The complete variable domain, with remaining parts taken from reference TRBV18 and TRBJ1-1, reads NAGVMQNPRHLVRRRGQEARLRCSPMKGHSHVYWYRQLPEEGLKFMVYLQKENIIDESGMPKERFSAEFPKEGPSILRIQQVVRGDSAAYFCASSPASTNTEAFFGQGTRLTVV.

The V call is TRBV12-3 or TRBV12-4, the J call TRBJ2-7; 12 positions agree with TRBD1. The CDR3 contains 15 residues. Trimming cost V 2 bases and J 6 bases; bases outside gene matches: 5. For the CDR3, the DNA is TGTGCCAGCAGTTTACTGGGACAGGGGGCCAGCGAGCAGTACTTC. Residues: CASSLLGQGASEQYF.

The table lists this clonotype with a few counts. The chain employs TRBV20-1 and TRBJ2-2; D remains unclear. The CDR3 loop spans 14 amino acids. Per germline, CDR1 DFQATT and CDR2 SNEGSKA (reference sequence). The germline V and J ends were trimmed by 2 bases and 0 bases, with 7 bases remaining between them. The CDR3, as DNA: TGCAGTGCTAGAATCAACGCGAACACCGGGGAGCTGTTTTTT. This codes for CSARINANTGELFF.

There are a few counts of this clonotype. The chain is built from TRBV20-1 and TRBJ1-4; D not certain. Trimming pared 5 bases from V and 7 bases from J, leaving 8 bases between. The CDR3 spans 11 residues. CDR1 and CDR2 from the germline V gene are DFQATT and SNEGSKA (reference sequence). The CDR3 spells CSAQLGEKLFF. CDR3 coding DNA: TGCAGTGCTCAGTTGGGTGAAAAACTGTTTTTT.

This clonotype appeared a few times. The V and J genes are TRBV5-1 and TRBJ2-1, with a possible D match to TRBD2 (7 bases). The CDR3 sequence is 17 residues long. Trimming removed 4 bases at V and 7 bases at J, with 24 bases between. The germline V gene has CDR1 SGHRS and CDR2 YFSETQ. The CDR3 sequence: CASSPGQKQGGQNEQFF. The CDR3 DNA follows: TGCGCCAGCAGCCCGGGACAAAAACAGGGAGGGCAGAATGAGCAGTTCTTC.

The chain links TRBV5-1 to TRBJ1-6; tentatively, D is TRBD1 (5 bases). Trimming shortened V by 4 bases and J by 5 bases, and 13 bases separated the two germline ends. CDR1 is SGHRS and CDR2 is YFSETQ in the germline V gene. This CDR3 contains 15 residues. CDR3 protein: CASSAGQGDNSPLHF. Here the CDR3 DNA reads TGCGCCAGCAGCGCCGGTCAGGGCGATAATTCACCCCTCCACTTT.

This clonotype was picked up many times. CDR3 in DNA: TGTGCCAGCTCACCAATCACTGCGGGACAGATTAATGAAAAACTGTTTTTT. This translates into CASSPITAGQINEKLFF. The chain joins TRBV18 to TRBJ1-4; 7 nucleotides match TRBD1. The CDR3 consists of 17 residues. Germline V gene sequence: CDR1 KGHSH, CDR2 LQKENI. V was clipped by 2 bases and J by 4 bases; unmatched bases: 10.

This clonotype was counted at least ten times. This chain connects TRBV6-1 to TRBJ2-2; 7 positions match TRBD1. Trimming took 6 bases from V and 8 from J; bases not matched to a gene: 9. CDR1 and CDR2 (germline): MNHNS, SASEGT. The CDR3 contains 14 residues. CDR3 residues: CASSVGQTRGELFF. The CDR3 region has the DNA TGTGCCAGCAGCGTGGGACAGACTCGGGGGGAGCTGTTTTTT.

The chain employs TRBV12-3 or TRBV12-4 and TRBJ2-1; 11 positions match TRBD1. The CDR3 runs to 15 residues. V lost 5 bases to trimming and J lost 4 bases; unmatched junction nucleotides: 4. CDR3 region: CASSMRDRGYNEQFF. CDR3 DNA: TGTGCCAGCAGTATGAGGGACAGGGGGTACAATGAGCAGTTCTTC.

This clonotype was counted between two and nine times. CDR3: CASSLGVGGGKETQYF. The CDR3 DNA reads as TGTGCCAGCAGCTTAGGGGTGGGCGGAGGGAAAGAGACCCAGTACTTC. V and J are TRBV11-2 and TRBJ2-5, with D perhaps TRBD2 (6 bases). CDR1 and CDR2 (germline): SGHAT, FQNNGV. The CDR3 length is 16 residues. Trimming removed 1 base at V and 3 bases at J, with 15 bases between.

This clonotype was picked up a small number of times. This rearrangement joins TRBV12-3 or TRBV12-4 to TRBJ2-5; 7 bases agree with TRBD2. Trimming at V came to 3 bases and at J to 1 base, leaving 2 bases not matched to a gene. This CDR3 region has 14 residues. In DNA form, the CDR3 reads TGTGCCAGCAGTTTGCGGGGGACCCAAGAGACCCAGTACTTC. It translates to CASSLRGTQETQYF.

A single count supports this clonotype. The V gene is TRBV3-1, the J gene TRBJ2-1; TRBD2 aligns across 7 bases. This CDR3 region has 15 residues. CDR1 is LGHDT, CDR2 YNNKEL, per germline (reference sequence). J lost 5 bases, V lost 0 bases, and 4 bases had no gene match. DNA for the CDR3: TGTGCCAGCAGCCAAGATCAAACTAGCGACAATGAGCAGTTCTTC. Translating gives CASSQDQTSDNEQFF.

This clonotype came up a few times. The rearrangement joins TRBV4-3 to TRBJ1-1, with D possibly being TRBD1 (6 bases). Germline V gene lookup returns CDR1 LGHNA and CDR2 YSLEER. This CDR3 has 13 residues. Trimming left V 8 bases short and J 0 bases short, with 10 bases between. CDR3: CASGQFMNTEAFF. CDR3 coding DNA: TGCGCCAGCGGACAGTTCATGAACACTGAAGCTTTCTTT.

The chain joins TRBV4-3 to TRBJ2-7; 9 bases align to TRBD1. The V gene end was trimmed by 7 bases and the J gene end by 3 bases; junction bases not matched to a gene: 10. The CDR3 is made up of 15 amino acids. Germline assignment: CDR1 LGHNA and CDR2 YSLEER. The CDR3 here is CASTFRDRELYEQYF. The CDR3 DNA follows: TGCGCCAGCACCTTCCGGGACAGGGAGCTCTACGAGCAGTACTTC.

In its sample, this clonotype was seen a few times. The chain recombines TRBV5-1 with TRBJ2-1; unclear D gene. V was shortened by 5 bases and J by 9 bases, with 15 bases between the two germline ends. Germline-derived CDR1 and CDR2 are SGHRS and YFSETQ. This CDR3 spans 13 amino acids. The CDR3 reads CASSPGPDLEQFF. The CDR3, as DNA: TGCGCCAGCAGTCCCGGGCCCGATCTTGAGCAGTTCTTC. Looking up the rest from reference TRBV5-1 and TRBJ2-1 gives the full variable domain: KAGVTQTPRYLIKTRGQQVTLSCSPISGHRSVSWYQQTPGQGLQFLFEYFSETQRNKGNFPGRFSGRQFSNSRSEMNVSTLELGDSALYLCASSPGPDLEQFFGPGTRLTVL.